This T cell receptor (beta chain) was captured by sequencing in a study of memory CD4+ T cells and cytomegalovirus serostatus. Broader study findings: Of around 160 reported CMV TCRbeta sequences, 65 to 85 were found in memory CD4+ repertoires. Suggested: most of the CMV-linked TCR signature lies in CD4+ memory cells.

The assay was immunoSEQ multiplex PCR, and TCRdb's table has in-frame clones only and misses some. The repertoire holds tens of thousands of clones, approximately 71% seen once, with roughly 1% in the top ten. Germline CDR1 is MNHEY and CDR2 is SVGAGI. V was trimmed by 5 bases and J by 6 bases, leaving 11 bases between them. This CDR3 is 12 amino acids long. At least ten counts were recorded for this clone. Its antigen remains unknown. The sort gate was single viable CD3+CD4+CD8-CD45RO+ cells for memory CD4+ T cells. CMV serostatus came from serum IgG against pp150, pp28, p38, p52. Total CD4+ T cells were enriched by CD4 positive selection.

V is TRBV6-5 and J is TRBJ2-7; D uncertain. The sample comprised memory CD4+ T cells from blood. This TCR was recovered from an adult in good health and CMV-seronegative. The DNA of the CDR3 is TGTGCCAGCAGTCCTCTCCCCGGCGAGCAGTACTTC. Encoded protein: CASSPLPGEQYF.